This TCR beta chain derives from a study of read filtering for tumor transcriptome and immune sequencing. This CDR3 is 14 amino acids long. Germline loops: CDR1 KGHDR, CDR2 SFDVKD. Trimming removed 4 bases from V and 9 bases from J, with 14 bases in between. The library was built from about 0.4 ug RNA with molecular barcoded adaptors for alpha/delta and beta/gamma chains. TCRdb reanalysed the reads using MiXCR and keeps one entry per CDR3 protein. The sample holds around 48,000 distinct CDR3 sequences, roughly 18% seen once. The chain is built from TRBV24-1 and TRBJ2-2; D remains unclear. This receptor was identified in a donor at least 40 years old with multiple myeloma. The sample was a population of CD138-negative cells sorted from bone marrow. DNA for the CDR3: TGTGCCACCAGTGACGCCGGGCCGGCACGGGAGCTGTTTTTT. Its translation is CATSDAGPARELFF.